A single T cell receptor beta chain is shown here with its context. This sample stems from a study of identical twins. In TCRdb, the 5' RACE reads were re-called with MiXCR into one record per CDR3 protein. Of 450,000 to 600,000 distinct CDR3 sequences listed, 20% to 25% were seen once; the top ten hold 0.4% to 0.6%. The V gene's germline CDR1 is SGHRS and CDR2 YFSETQ. The CDR3 contains 18 residues. Unmatched junction bases numbered 13, after V lost 4 bases and J lost 6 bases. These sequences were also reported in another study, on yellow fever vaccine responses in identical twins.

The clonotype was recovered from a woman under 30 in good health. The rearrangement joins TRBV5-1 to TRBJ2-3; 14 nucleotides align to TRBD2. Material: CD4+ T cells sorted from blood. CDR3 sequence reads: CASSPRATSGGVTDTQYF. CDR3 nucleotides: TGCGCCAGCAGCCCCCGGGCGACTAGCGGGGGGGTGACGGATACGCAGTATTTT.